This is a list of T cell receptor beta chains from one sample in a study of T cell repertoires in cytomegalovirus infection. MiXCR, run by TCRdb on the reads, gives a single entry per CDR3 protein. The profile covers 570,000 or so distinct CDR3 sequences, with approximately 40% appearing a single time and more than 40% taken by the ten largest. No antigen has been assigned to these receptors. This specimen was cultured PBMCs, taken from culture after CMV antigen stimulation. These receptors were taken from a human donor in good health (CMV status not recorded). Some clones in this sample may be carry-over from other donors' samples. Each CDR3 is given with its conserved first and last residue. The size of a clone is reported for some rows only, either as once, few or many, or as a class for expanded clones.

TRBV25-1	-	CASSALAGDSYTDTQYF
TRBV12-3/TRBV12-4	-	CASSLGTSGSSYNEQFF
TRBV6-6	-	CASTYRGDTEAFF
TRBV7-8	-	CASSLRPLLGRAGLAVWGHEQYF
TRBV12-3/TRBV12-4	few	CASSASRGLTNEAFF
TRBV12-3/TRBV12-4	few	CASSLRTLSEQYF
TRBV7-2	-	CASSLAPGLGGETQYF
TRBV7-2	-	CASSLGSGGRIDTQYF
TRBV28	few	CASTPWGEGETQYF
TRBV6-1	-	CASQGQGYNEQFF
TRBV19	-	CASSIGQVETQYF
TRBV7-2	-	CASSFRQDHYEQYF
TRBV7-1	-	CASSQDAEGSDTQYF
TRBV11-2	-	CASSWDGISYEQYF
TRBV6-2/TRBV6-3	-	CASSPALYRLNQPQHF
TRBV20-1	once	CSGLAGVETQYF
TRBV7-1	-	CASSNPGTGNEKLFF
TRBV28	-	CASSPYRGLNQPQHF
TRBV7-4	-	CASSLWQDGNTIYF
TRBV5-4	-	CASSLPQGKGTDTQYF
TRBV25-1	-	CASSGSDRVYEQYF
TRBV12-3/TRBV12-4	few	CAVKLSQGAYSPLHF
TRBV7-9	-	CASSSRHGNTIYF
TRBV20-1	-	CSALTSGRLDTQYF
TRBV7-2	-	CASSPRNNAETQYF
TRBV6-5	-	CASREQGGYGYTF
TRBV28	few	CASSSSRGTQYF
TRBV6-6	-	CASTLGTVYEQFF
TRBV6-2/TRBV6-3	-	CASSYAPYNEQFF
TRBV20-1	few	CSAMTGTGGVRTQYF
TRBV5-4	few	CASSWILAGRFNEQFF
TRBV27	-	CASSLAQAPQNEQFF
TRBV12-3/TRBV12-4	-	CASSSWEPPTDTQYF
TRBV7-9	-	CASSRGHTEAFF
TRBV7-9	-	CASSRPTPGLEADTQYF
TRBV7-2	few	CASSLRTSGGPSSYEQYF
TRBV12-3/TRBV12-4	-	CASSFNLADTDTQYF
TRBV6-1	many	CASRAGISPLHF
TRBV7-2	-	CASRLRTSGLFSGTNVLTF
TRBV12-3/TRBV12-4	once	CASSLYSEKLFF
TRBV7-2	-	CASSLSGRNYGYTF
TRBV9	few	CASSVEAGPRQGELFF
TRBV2	few	CASRRTGDQPQHF
TRBV20-1	-	CSARDGTSSYNEQFF
TRBV19	-	CASSIAGDSLTDQPQHF
TRBV10-3	-	CAIYNGGARSTDTQYF
TRBV12-3/TRBV12-4	-	CASSFSGQNTGELFF
TRBV7-8	few	CASSPPGLENTEAFF
TRBV25-1	-	CASSGRMNTEAFF
TRBV7-2	many	CASSLAGGGVHEQYF
TRBV7-2	many	CASSSSQGGTEAFF
TRBV7-2	many	CASSLSAIAGGTRGEYF
TRBV20-1	-	CSALTGTSGKYEQFF
TRBV12-3/TRBV12-4	few	CASSPPARSYEQYF
TRBV11-2	-	CASSLEYGGTGELFF